Shown below are 29 T cell receptor beta chains from a single sample sequenced in a study of regulatory T cells in long-lasting Graves disease. Specified time point: persistent/refractory GD, antithyroid drugs over 5 years with positive TRAb. PBMC-derived RNA was used for the TCR library. Researchers made TCR beta libraries by using iRepertoire HTBI primers and running Arm-PCR on CDR3 regions. TCRdb re-derived calls from the multiplex PCR reads in MiXCR, one entry per CDR3 protein. This table holds over 650,000 distinct CDR3 sequences, about 32% found once. The source material was peripheral blood mononuclear cells (PBMCs), sampled when the disease was refractory, from a patient treated with antithyroid drugs. The receptors were sampled from a female donor with Graves disease.

This clonotype was detected only a few times. V usage is TRBV29-1 and J usage is TRBJ1-1; perhaps TRBD1 as D (5 bases). Between the trimmed V and J ends, which lost 6 bases and 1 base, there was a span of 18 bases. The CDR3 is 15 amino acids. Germline V CDR1 and CDR2: SQVTM, ANQGSEA. CDR3 DNA: TGCAGCGTCGTCCCGGGACGCCCCTCGAACACTGAAGCTTTCTTT. Protein product: CSVVPGRPSNTEAFF.

The chain joins TRBV6-2 or TRBV6-3 to TRBJ1-2; TRBD1 matches 9 bases. Germline V gene data show CDR1 as MNHEY and CDR2 as SVGEGT. The CDR3 contains 19 residues. V was clipped by 3 bases and J by 2 bases; unmatched bases: 16. The CDR3 sequence is CASSYGRGDRGAANYGYTF. The CDR3 nucleotides are TGTGCCAGCAGTTATGGGAGAGGAGACAGGGGGGCCGCAAACTATGGCTACACCTTC.

The chain couples TRBV7-2 to TRBJ1-1; D perhaps matches TRBD1 (6 bases). Looked up from germline, CDR1 is SGHTA and CDR2 is FQGNSA. The CDR3 contains 15 residues. Trimming took 2 bases from V and 5 from J, leaving 15 bases between them. CDR3 coding DNA: TGTGCCAGCAGCTTAATTAGTCAGGGGAGGACTGAAGCTTTCTTT. This sequence encodes CASSLISQGRTEAFF.

The V gene is TRBV20-1, the J gene TRBJ1-3, with D hard to call. Trimming stripped 1 base from V and 4 bases from J, with 11 bases between. CDR1 is DFQATT, CDR2 SNEGSKA, per germline (reference sequence). The length of the CDR3 is 14 residues. CDR3 nucleotide sequence: TGCAGTGCTAGAGGGGTCAGTGACGGAAACACCATATATTTT. Residues: CSARGVSDGNTIYF.

V is TRBV29-1 and J is TRBJ1-2, with no clear D. The germline V and J ends were trimmed by 3 bases and 4 bases, with 6 bases remaining between them. CDR1 and CDR2 from the germline V gene are SQVTM and ANQGSEA. The CDR3 runs 11 residues. The CDR3 nucleotides read TGCAGCGTTGATGACCGCTATGGCTACACCTTC. Protein: CSVDDRYGYTF.

Only a few counts were recorded for this clonotype. The chain employs TRBV12-3 or TRBV12-4 and TRBJ1-1; D not certain. V gave up 7 bases and J gave up 1 base, with 10 bases separating them. The length of the CDR3 is 13 residues. The CDR3 reads CASTLVENTEAFF. CDR3 coding DNA: TGTGCCAGCACCTTGGTAGAGAACACTGAAGCTTTCTTT.

This clonotype was counted ten times or more. The chain recombines TRBV12-3 or TRBV12-4 with TRBJ1-4; TRBD1 is a possible D gene (6 bases). V was cut by 6 bases and J by 7 bases, with 15 bases left in between. CDR3 length equals 14 residues. Here the CDR3 reads CASRTGTWVEKLFF. CDR3 bases: TGTGCCAGCAGGACCGGGACATGGGTTGAAAAACTGTTTTTT.

J is TRBJ1-1 and V is TRBV2, with D unresolved. The CDR3 consists of 15 residues. Trimming left V 6 bases short and J 1 base short, with 15 bases between. From germline, CDR1 is SNHLY and CDR2 FYNNEI. The chain's CDR3 is CASRPLWAGNTEAFF. CDR3 coding DNA: TGTGCCAGCAGGCCCCTGTGGGCAGGGAACACTGAAGCTTTCTTT.

This clonotype has a count of ten or more. This chain joins TRBV19 and TRBJ1-5; D may be TRBD1 (5 bases). V lost 6 bases and J 2 bases, leaving 14 bases between the germline ends. The CDR3 extends over 15 amino acids. Germline V gives CDR1 LNHDA, CDR2 SQIVND (reference sequence). In nucleotides, the CDR3 is TGTGCCAGTAGATCGGACACACGGGGCAATCAGCCCCAGCATTTT. This codes for CASRSDTRGNQPQHF. The variable domain in full, completed from reference TRBV19 and TRBJ1-5, reads DGGITQSPKYLFRKEGQNVTLSCEQNLNHDAMYWYRQDPGQGLRLIYYSQIVNDFQKGDIAEGYSVSREKKESFPLTVTSAQKNPTAFYLCASRSDTRGNQPQHFGDGTRLSIL.

This clonotype was recorded a few times. CDR3 amino acids: CASSEGQGRAYSNQPQHF. The CDR3 DNA follows: TGTGCCAGCAGCGAAGGACAGGGGAGGGCTTATAGCAATCAGCCCCAGCATTTT. J is TRBJ1-5 and V is TRBV5-8, with 9 nucleotides matching TRBD1. With 4 bases clipped from V and 0 bases from J, the junction kept 11 bases outside the gene matches. CDR1 is SGHTS, CDR2 YDEGEE, per germline. The CDR3 is 18 amino acids.

Regarding this clonotype: One end of the junction fails to match germline, which may point to a read error. V gene TRBV20-1 combines with J gene TRBJ2-5; D is possibly TRBD2 (6 bases). There are 13 residues in the CDR3. Germline CDR1 and CDR2: DFQATT and SNEGSKA (reference sequence). CDR3 in DNA: TGCAGTACTAGACCTCCGGGCCGCGGGGCCCAGTACTTC. It yields the protein CSTRPPGRGAQYF.

This clonotype was counted between two and nine times. The chain couples TRBV11-2 to TRBJ2-5, with a weak D call TRBD2 (6 bases). V gave up 1 base and J gave up 0 bases, with 9 bases separating them. The CDR3 is 15 amino acids. CDR1 and CDR2 from the germline V gene are SGHAT and FQNNGV. The CDR3 DNA follows: TGTGCCAGCAGCTTAGTAGCGGCGTACCAAGAGACCCAGTACTTC. Translated: CASSLVAAYQETQYF.

CDR3 DNA sequence: TGCAGTGCCGGGACTAGCGGGAGGGTAAACACCGGGGAGCTGTTTTTT. This encodes CSAGTSGRVNTGELFF. This rearrangement joins TRBV20-1 to TRBJ2-2; 16 bases map to TRBD2. This CDR3 is built from 16 residues. Trimming at V came to 6 bases and at J to 2 bases, leaving 3 bases not matched to a gene. Germline lookup yields CDR1 DFQATT and CDR2 SNEGSKA (reference sequence).

The gene calls are TRBV20-1 and TRBJ2-2; D is ambiguous. V lost 0 bases to trimming and J lost 1 base, with 9 bases between them. The CDR3 totals 15 residues. Germline V lookup: CDR1 DFQATT, CDR2 SNEGSKA (reference sequence). The DNA for the CDR3 is TGCAGTGCTAGAGATCCGACCAAGAACACCGGGGAGCTGTTTTTT. Translated, it gives CSARDPTKNTGELFF.

V gene TRBV7-3 combines with J gene TRBJ1-2; D is undetermined. Per germline, CDR1 SGHTA and CDR2 FQGTGA. The CDR3 runs 14 residues. The V end lost 1 base, the J end lost 7 bases, and 13 bases lay between the germline ends. The CDR3 spells CASSLNSAMAGYTF. In DNA form, the CDR3 reads TGTGCCAGCAGCTTAAACTCGGCCATGGCTGGCTACACCTTC. Full variable domain (missing parts from reference TRBV7-3 and TRBJ1-2): GAGVSQTPSNKVTEKGKYVELRCDPISGHTALYWYRQSLGQGPEFLIYFQGTGAADDSGLPNDRFFAVRPEGSVSTLKIQRTERGDSAVYLCASSLNSAMAGYTFGSGTRLTVV.

The sample holds one count of this clonotype. The chain carries TRBV25-1 and TRBJ1-1; D unresolved. Trimming shortened V by 4 bases and J by 6 bases, and 12 bases separated the two germline ends. Per the germline V gene, CDR1 is MGHDK and CDR2 is SYGVNS. The CDR3 extends over 13 amino acids. The CDR3 sequence is CASSAPGRAEAFF. The CDR3 nucleotides read TGTGCCAGCAGTGCCCCCGGGAGGGCTGAAGCTTTCTTT.

V usage is TRBV30 and J usage is TRBJ1-1, with D possibly matching TRBD1 (6 bases). Trimming stripped 2 bases from V and 8 bases from J, with 9 bases between. Germline V gene data show CDR1 as GTSNPN and CDR2 as SVGIG (reference sequence). The CDR3 is made up of 11 amino acids. The CDR3 sequence is CAWSNRAEAFF. Here the CDR3 DNA reads TGTGCCTGGAGTAACAGGGCCGAAGCTTTCTTT.

The V call is TRBV11-2, the J call TRBJ2-7; D is uncertain. CDR3 length: 14 amino acids. CDR1 and CDR2 (germline): SGHAT, FQNNGV. Trimming shortened V by 5 bases and J by 4 bases, and 15 bases separated the two germline ends. Written as DNA, the CDR3 is TGTGCCAGCAGCCCGATTCCCCTCGTTTACGAGCAGTACTTC. As protein: CASSPIPLVYEQYF.

The table lists this clonotype with many counts. The V and J genes are TRBV6-5 and TRBJ1-6, with a weak D call TRBD1 (5 bases). V was pared by 1 base and J by 9 bases, with 16 bases between. The CDR3 has 16 amino acids. Per germline, CDR1 MNHEY and CDR2 SVGAGI. The CDR3 here is CASSYFGTGRTSPLHF. The CDR3 DNA is TGTGCCAGCAGTTACTTCGGGACCGGACGAACTTCACCCCTCCACTTT.

This clonotype came up a few times. The chain is built from TRBV20-1 and TRBJ2-7; D gene unclear. Germline loops: CDR1 DFQATT, CDR2 SNEGSKA (reference sequence). V lost 7 bases to trimming and J lost 3 bases, with 10 bases between them. This CDR3 is 11 amino acids long. In DNA form, the CDR3 reads TGCAGTGTTCCGGAGTACTACGAGCAGTACTTC. It yields the protein CSVPEYYEQYF.

In its sample, this clonotype was seen a few times. The chain uses TRBV6-1 and TRBJ2-5; 9 nucleotides agree with TRBD1. V was pared by 5 bases and J by 5 bases, with 6 bases of the junction left unmatched. The CDR3 extends over 14 amino acids. Germline CDR1 reads MNHNS; CDR2 reads SASEGT. The CDR3 nucleotides read TGTGCCAGCAGTCACAGGGGGCTTGGGGAGACCCAGTACTTC. It translates to CASSHRGLGETQYF.

As for this clonotype: A junction end diverges from the germline sequence, so it may reflect a read error. The chain employs TRBV12-3 or TRBV12-4 and TRBJ1-5; D is ambiguous. This CDR3 comprises 12 residues. This chain's CDR3 is CAGSFSNQPQHF. Written as DNA, the CDR3 is TGTGCCGGCAGTTTTAGCAATCAGCCCCAGCATTTT.

CDR3 residues: CASSPQGSNEKLFF. Written as DNA, the CDR3 is TGTGCCAGCAGCCCCCAAGGATCTAATGAAAAACTGTTTTTT. The chain carries TRBV3-1 and TRBJ1-4; D is unclear. The CDR3 totals 14 residues. V shed 4 bases and J shed 3 bases, with 9 bases lying between them. Germline CDR1 reads LGHDT; CDR2 reads YNNKEL (reference sequence).

At least ten counts were recorded for this clonotype. The chain couples TRBV6-1 to TRBJ2-7; 11 positions match TRBD1. J gave up 8 bases and V 4 bases, and 7 bases lay outside the gene matches. This CDR3 comprises 14 residues. CDR1 is MNHNS, CDR2 SASEGT, per germline. The CDR3 loop is CASSVWGQGGKQYF. The CDR3, as DNA: TGTGCCAGCAGTGTTTGGGGACAGGGGGGCAAGCAGTACTTC.

The chain recombines TRBV19 with TRBJ1-5; D not resolved. Looked up from germline, CDR1 is LNHDA and CDR2 is SQIVND (reference sequence). Trimming pared 4 bases from V and 7 bases from J, leaving 2 bases between. There are 10 residues in the CDR3. CDR3 residues: CASSTQPQHF. The CDR3 coding sequence is TGTGCCAGTAGTACCCAGCCCCAGCATTTT.

The chain employs TRBV30 and TRBJ1-1; 7 bases are shared with TRBD1. V shed 0 bases, J shed 5 bases, and the junction held 6 bases outside the gene matches. CDR1 is GTSNPN and CDR2 is SVGIG in the germline V gene (reference sequence). The CDR3 has 14 residues. CDR3 coding DNA: TGTGCCTGGAGTGTACCCAGGGGGAAAACTGAAGCTTTCTTT. Translation gives CAWSVPRGKTEAFF.

The chain carries TRBV19 and TRBJ2-7; D is uncertain. V was clipped by 1 base and J by 2 bases, with 9 bases between them. The CDR3 length is 14 residues. Germline CDR1 is LNHDA and CDR2 is SQIVND (reference sequence). The CDR3 loop is CASSIVGTAYEQYF. CDR3 sequence (DNA): TGTGCCAGTAGTATAGTCGGCACCGCCTACGAGCAGTACTTC.

The rearrangement links TRBV3-1 to TRBJ2-1; 10 positions match TRBD2. The CDR3 is 15 amino acids. Germline loops: CDR1 LGHDT, CDR2 YNNKEL (reference sequence). J gave up 9 bases and V 4 bases, and 9 bases lay outside the gene matches. In DNA, the CDR3 is TGTGCCAGCAGCCGAGCACTAGCGGGGTCTGGTGAGCAGTTCTTC. It is translated as CASSRALAGSGEQFF.

The genes are TRBV6-6 and TRBJ1-3; D may be TRBD1 (6 bases). The CDR3 extends over 19 amino acids. Germline assignment: CDR1 MNHNY and CDR2 SVGAGI (reference sequence). Deletions cut 0 bases from V and 4 bases from J, with 22 bases between. The CDR3, as DNA: TGTGCCAGCAGTTACTCGGTGCTTCGGGACATAGGAGTCGGAAACACCATATATTTT. It translates to CASSYSVLRDIGVGNTIYF.